The 21 T cell receptor beta chains in this list originate from one sample, sequenced in a study of post-analysis software for immune sequencing data. The TCR beta cDNA libraries carried unique molecular identifiers. TCRdb passed the PCR reads through MiXCR, listing each CDR3 protein once. The repertoire holds 150,000 to 200,000 distinct CDR3 sequences, with 30% to 45% as singletons. The sequences come from blood, collected after autologous hematopoietic stem cell transplantation. The origin of the receptors is a girl aged 10-17 years with multiple sclerosis.

The genes are TRBV7-9 and TRBJ1-5, with D unresolved. The CDR3 spans 15 residues. Trimming cost V 3 bases and J 2 bases, with 11 bases left between them. Germline V gives CDR1 SEHNR, CDR2 FQNEAQ (reference sequence). The CDR3 region is CASSFYGDGNQPQHF. CDR3 bases: TGTGCCAGCAGCTTTTACGGTGATGGCAATCAGCCCCAGCATTTT.

Notes on this clonotype: This clone may be a read error of a much larger clone one base away. The genes are TRBV29-1 and TRBJ2-5; the match to TRBD1 covers 8 bases. Unmatched junction bases numbered 17, after V lost 7 bases and J lost 13 bases. The germline V gene has CDR1 SQVTM and CDR2 ANQGSEA. The length of the CDR3 is 13 residues. The CDR3 sequence is CSALGQGGNERYF. CDR3 DNA sequence: TGCAGCGCCTTAGGACAGGGAGGAAACGAGCGGTACTTC.

This clonotype was recorded many times. The chain employs TRBV20-1 and TRBJ2-5, with D perhaps matching TRBD1 (6 bases). CDR1 and CDR2 from the germline V gene are DFQATT and SNEGSKA (reference sequence). V was pared by 3 bases and J by 1 base, with 6 bases between. This CDR3 has 12 amino acids. The chain's CDR3 is CSARDSQETQYF. The CDR3 DNA is TGCAGTGCTAGGGACAGCCAAGAGACCCAGTACTTC.

This clonotype has just a few counts. The chain employs TRBV6-1 and TRBJ2-7, with no clear D. The CDR3 totals 15 residues. CDR1 MNHNS and CDR2 SASEGT come from the germline V gene. V was trimmed by 1 base and J by 2 bases, leaving 12 bases between them. CDR3 in DNA: TGTGCCAGCAGTGAAGGACACGGTCGGACCTACGAGCAGTACTTC. It encodes CASSEGHGRTYEQYF.

Worth noting for this clonotype: Compared with germline, one end of the junction differs, possibly owing to a read error. This chain joins TRBV24-1 and TRBJ2-1, with TRBD2 identical over 8 bases. The end of the DNA is better explained by TRBJ2-7, so the J call may be wrong. Germline V gene sequence: CDR1 KGHDR, CDR2 SFDVKD. There are 14 residues in the CDR3. CDR3 amino acids: CAASPGLAYNEQYF. In DNA form, the CDR3 reads TGTGCCGCCAGCCCCGGACTAGCCTACAATGAGCAGTACTTC.

The chain combines TRBV10-3 with TRBJ1-2; possibly TRBD1 for D (6 bases). This CDR3 comprises 15 residues. V was shortened by 11 bases and J by 4 bases, with 23 bases between the two germline ends. CDR1 ENHRY and CDR2 SYGVKD come from the germline V gene. CDR3 nucleotides: TGTGCCTCTTTCGACCGGGACATTTTCCCCTATGGCTACACCTTC. The encoded protein is CASFDRDIFPYGYTF.

The chain uses TRBV29-1 and TRBJ2-3; 10 bases are shared with TRBD2. Trimming removed 6 bases from V and 3 bases from J; junction bases left unmatched: 3. Per the germline V gene, CDR1 is SQVTM and CDR2 is ANQGSEA. CDR3 size: 13 residues. The CDR3 DNA is TGCAGCGTCCAGACTAGCGGGACAGATACGCAGTATTTT. It is translated as CSVQTSGTDTQYF.

There are a few counts of this clonotype. The rearrangement uses TRBV29-1 and TRBJ2-5; D gene unclear. Near its end, the DNA agrees better with TRBJ2-7, so the J call may be wrong. Germline values: CDR1 SQVTM, CDR2 ANQGSEA. This CDR3 comprises 13 residues. The CDR3 sequence: CSVYVNPSYEQYF. The CDR3, as DNA: TGCAGCGTTTACGTCAACCCTAGCTACGAGCAGTACTTC.

This clonotype turned up a few times. The chain combines TRBV20-1 with TRBJ2-7; TRBD1 matches 11 bases. CDR1 is DFQATT and CDR2 is SNEGSKA in the germline V gene (reference sequence). Trimming took 6 bases from V and 4 from J; bases not matched to a gene: 8. The CDR3 covers 14 residues. CDR3 protein: CSAQGQGARYEQYF. The DNA of the CDR3 is TGCAGTGCCCAAGGACAGGGGGCGCGGTACGAGCAGTACTTC.

This clonotype occurred many times. The CDR3 loop is CSVEEGANNEQFF. The CDR3 region has the DNA TGCAGCGTTGAAGAGGGCGCAAACAATGAGCAGTTCTTC. The V and J genes are TRBV29-1 and TRBJ2-1; no firm D call. CDR1 is SQVTM, CDR2 ANQGSEA, per germline. Deletions cut 0 bases from V and 5 bases from J, with 8 bases between. The CDR3 has 13 residues.

The V and J genes are TRBV5-1 and TRBJ1-2; D is undetermined. Trimming took 2 bases from V and 4 from J, leaving 9 bases between them. The V gene's germline CDR1 is SGHRS and CDR2 YFSETQ. The CDR3 is 13 residues long. The CDR3 DNA reads TGCGCCAGCAGCTTCGACATCGGCTATGGCTACACCTTC. Amino acids: CASSFDIGYGYTF.

The chain has TRBV11-2 and TRBJ2-1; no reliable D call. Germline-derived CDR1 and CDR2 are SGHAT and FQNNGV. V was trimmed by 1 base and J by 2 bases, leaving 9 bases between them. CDR3 size: 15 residues. In DNA, the CDR3 is TGTGCCAGCAGCTTAGTTACCGAAGCCTACAATGAGCAGTTCTTC. This gives the protein CASSLVTEAYNEQFF.

At least ten counts were recorded for this clonotype. The J gene is TRBJ2-6, the V gene TRBV12-3 or TRBV12-4, with D possibly being TRBD1 or TRBD2 (5 bases each). Trimming removed 7 bases from V and 4 bases from J, with 8 bases in between. This CDR3 contains 13 residues. The CDR3 region has the DNA TGTGCCAGCAAAGGGGACGGGGCCAACGTCCTGACTTTC. Its translation is CASKGDGANVLTF.

This CDR3 reads CASSHRGPQETQYF. The CDR3, as DNA: TGTGCCAGCAGCCACCGGGGGCCACAAGAGACCCAGTACTTC. The J gene is TRBJ2-5, the V gene TRBV7-8; D assignment may be TRBD1 or TRBD2 (6 bases each). Trimming removed 5 bases from V and 2 bases from J, with 12 bases in between. Germline V CDR1 and CDR2: SGHVS, FQNEAQ. The CDR3 covers 14 residues.

The J gene is TRBJ1-4, the V gene TRBV30; 9 bases map to TRBD1. V was clipped by 2 bases and J by 0 bases; unmatched bases: 7. This CDR3 region has 17 residues. Germline V CDR1 and CDR2: GTSNPN, SVGIG (reference sequence). The CDR3 DNA reads as TGTGCCTGGAGTCCCCCGGGACAGGGAACAACTAATGAAAAACTGTTTTTT. Amino acids: CAWSPPGQGTTNEKLFF.

This clonotype turned up a few times. The genes are TRBV24-1 and TRBJ2-5, with 11 positions matching TRBD2. CDR1 is KGHDR and CDR2 is SFDVKD in the germline V gene. CDR3 size: 16 residues. Trimming at V came to 5 bases and at J to 3 bases, leaving 7 bases not matched to a gene. CDR3 nucleotide sequence: TGTGCCACCAGTGGTCCGGGACTAGCGGCTAAAGAGACCCAGTACTTC. This encodes CATSGPGLAAKETQYF.

This sequence joins TRBV5-1 and TRBJ2-3, with D possibly being TRBD1 (7 bases). The CDR3 length is 16 residues. With 2 bases removed from V and 3 bases from J, the gap between germline ends came to 16 bases. CDR1 and CDR2 from the germline V gene are SGHRS and YFSETQ. The CDR3 here is CASSFGRGEVTDTQYF. The DNA of the CDR3 is TGCGCCAGCAGCTTCGGCAGGGGGGAAGTTACAGATACGCAGTATTTT.

The gene calls are TRBV7-2 and TRBJ2-1, with TRBD1 matching 8 bases. Germline CDR1 and CDR2: SGHTA and FQGNSA. The CDR3 runs to 14 residues. V dropped 9 bases and J dropped 5; count of bases not matched to a gene: 9. CDR3 in DNA: TGTGCCAGTAAGACAGGGGCCATCCACAATGAGCAGTTCTTC. Translation gives CASKTGAIHNEQFF. Combining the CDR3 with reference TRBV7-2 and TRBJ2-1 gives the whole variable domain GAGVSQSPSNKVTEKGKDVELRCDPISGHTALYWYRQSLGQGLEFLIYFQGNSAPDKSGLPSDRFSAERTGGSVSTLTIQRTQQEDSAVYLCASKTGAIHNEQFFGPGTRLTVL.

V is TRBV18 and J is TRBJ2-7; D remains ambiguous. Per germline, CDR1 KGHSH and CDR2 LQKENI. Trimming cost V 6 bases and J 5 bases, with 14 bases left between them. The CDR3 is 13 amino acids. The CDR3: CASSRSGVDEQYF. The CDR3, as DNA: TGTGCCAGCTCCCGGAGTGGTGTAGACGAGCAGTACTTC.

This clonotype has just a few counts. V and J are TRBV30 and TRBJ2-2; D not certain. This CDR3 is 13 amino acids long. Germline V CDR1 and CDR2: GTSNPN, SVGIG (reference sequence). This chain's CDR3 is CARRAMISGELFF. In DNA form, the CDR3 reads TGTGCTCGGAGAGCCATGATATCCGGGGAGCTGTTTTTT.

The chain links TRBV28 to TRBJ2-7; TRBD2 matches at 15 bases. This CDR3 comprises 18 residues. The trim removed 5 bases at V and 0 bases at J, leaving 8 bases unmatched. CDR1 is MDHEN, CDR2 SYDVKM, per germline. DNA for the CDR3: TGTGCCAGCAGTCCCGGACTAGCGGGAGGGCCTAGCTCCTACGAGCAGTACTTC. It encodes CASSPGLAGGPSSYEQYF. Together with reference TRBV28 and TRBJ2-7, the CDR3 gives the full variable domain: DVKVTQSSRYLVKRTGEKVFLECVQDMDHENMFWYRQDPGLGLRLIYFSYDVKMKEKGDIPEGYSVSREKKERFSLILESASTNQTSMYLCASSPGLAGGPSSYEQYFGPGTRLTVT.